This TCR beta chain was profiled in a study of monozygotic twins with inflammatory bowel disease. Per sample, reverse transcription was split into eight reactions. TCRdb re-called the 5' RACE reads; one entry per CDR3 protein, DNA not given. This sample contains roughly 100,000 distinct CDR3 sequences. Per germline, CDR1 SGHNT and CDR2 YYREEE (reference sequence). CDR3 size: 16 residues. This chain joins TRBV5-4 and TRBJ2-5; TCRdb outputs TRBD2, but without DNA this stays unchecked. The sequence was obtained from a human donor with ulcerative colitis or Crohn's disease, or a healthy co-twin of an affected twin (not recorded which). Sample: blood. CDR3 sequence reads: CASSLVSGKRGETQYF. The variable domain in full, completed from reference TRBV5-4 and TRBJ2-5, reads ETGVTQSPTHLIKTRGQQVTLRCSSQSGHNTVSWYQQALGQGPQFIFQYYREEENGRGNFPPRFSGLQFPNYSSELNVNALELDDSALYLCASSLVSGKRGETQYFGPGTRLLVL.